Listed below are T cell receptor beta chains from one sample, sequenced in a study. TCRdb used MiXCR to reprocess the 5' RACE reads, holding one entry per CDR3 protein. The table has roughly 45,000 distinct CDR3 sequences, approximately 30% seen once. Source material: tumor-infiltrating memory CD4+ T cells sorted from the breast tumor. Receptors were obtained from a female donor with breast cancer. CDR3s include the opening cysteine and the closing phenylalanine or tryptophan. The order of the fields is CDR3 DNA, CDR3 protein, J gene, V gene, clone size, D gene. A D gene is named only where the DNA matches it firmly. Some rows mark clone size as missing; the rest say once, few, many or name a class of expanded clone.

CDR3 DNA: TGTGCCAGCGGCGGAAGTCCCCAAGAGACCCAGTACTTC
CDR3 protein: CASGGSPQETQYF
J gene: TRBJ2-5
V gene: TRBV6-1
clone size: few
D gene: .

CDR3 DNA: TGCGCCAGCAGCCAAGAGTCCCTTTACGAGCAGTACTTC
CDR3 protein: CASSQESLYEQYF
J gene: TRBJ2-7
V gene: TRBV4-1
clone size: .
D gene: .

CDR3 DNA: TGTGCCAGCAGCTCTCGGGGGCCAGATGCGCAGTATTTT
CDR3 protein: CASSSRGPDAQYF
J gene: TRBJ2-3
V gene: TRBV7-9
clone size: .
D gene: .

CDR3 DNA: TGTGCCAGCCCTGGGGGGAACTATGGCTACACCTTC
CDR3 protein: CASPGGNYGYTF
J gene: TRBJ1-2
V gene: TRBV12-3/TRBV12-4
clone size: .
D gene: .

CDR3 DNA: TGTGCCAGCACCCCAGGACTCTCCTACGAGCAGTACTTC
CDR3 protein: CASTPGLSYEQYF
J gene: TRBJ2-7
V gene: TRBV5-6
clone size: .
D gene: .

CDR3 DNA: TGTGCCACCAGTGATCCCGGACTAGCGGTAGCCAATGAGCAGTTCTTC
CDR3 protein: CATSDPGLAVANEQFF
J gene: TRBJ2-1
V gene: TRBV24-1
clone size: few
D gene: TRBD2

CDR3 DNA: TGTGCCAGCAGTCCGACTGATGCCTACGAGCAGTACTTC
CDR3 protein: CASSPTDAYEQYF
J gene: TRBJ2-7
V gene: TRBV27
clone size: few
D gene: .

CDR3 DNA: TGTGCCAGCAGCAAAGCGGATGACTTCCAGCGGGAGGTCTACGAGCAGTACTTC
CDR3 protein: CASSKADDFQREVYEQYF
J gene: TRBJ2-7
V gene: TRBV21-1
clone size: few
D gene: .

CDR3 DNA: TGTGCCAGCAGTGAAAGGACAGGGGGGCCCTATGGCTACACCTTC
CDR3 protein: CASSERTGGPYGYTF
J gene: TRBJ1-2
V gene: TRBV6-1
clone size: .
D gene: TRBD1

CDR3 DNA: TGCAGTGCTAGAGTGGAAGGCTACGAGCAGTACTTC
CDR3 protein: CSARVEGYEQYF
J gene: TRBJ2-7
V gene: TRBV20-1
clone size: .
D gene: .

CDR3 DNA: TGCAGCGTTGGGGTAGTCGAAGGTGAGCAGTTCTTC
CDR3 protein: CSVGVVEGEQFF
J gene: TRBJ2-1
V gene: TRBV29-1
clone size: many
D gene: .

CDR3 DNA: TGTGCCACCAGAGGGACAGGTCGAGATGGCTACACCTTC
CDR3 protein: CATRGTGRDGYTF
J gene: TRBJ1-2
V gene: TRBV24-1
clone size: .
D gene: TRBD1

CDR3 DNA: TGTGCCAGCAGCGTAAAGGCTAGCGGGATTTACGAGCAGTACTTC
CDR3 protein: CASSVKASGIYEQYF
J gene: TRBJ2-7
V gene: TRBV9
clone size: many
D gene: TRBD2

CDR3 DNA: TGCAGTGCTAGCTCTACTAGCGGGAGGACAGATACGCAGTATTTT
CDR3 protein: CSASSTSGRTDTQYF
J gene: TRBJ2-3
V gene: TRBV20-1
clone size: .
D gene: TRBD2

CDR3 DNA: TGTGCCAGCAGCTTGACCTTGGGCAATGAGCAGTTCTTC
CDR3 protein: CASSLTLGNEQFF
J gene: TRBJ2-1
V gene: TRBV5-6
clone size: .
D gene: .

CDR3 DNA: TGTGCCAGCAGCTTGGCGTGGGAGGGCGATACGCAGTATTTT
CDR3 protein: CASSLAWEGDTQYF
J gene: TRBJ2-3
V gene: TRBV5-1
clone size: .
D gene: TRBD2

CDR3 DNA: TGCGCCAGCAAGAAGACAGGGAGGTCCTACGAGCAGTACTTC
CDR3 protein: CASKKTGRSYEQYF
J gene: TRBJ2-7
V gene: TRBV10-2
clone size: .
D gene: .

CDR3 DNA: TGTGCCAGCAGACAAAGACTAGCGGGGGCCACAGATACGCAGTATTTT
CDR3 protein: CASRQRLAGATDTQYF
J gene: TRBJ2-3
V gene: TRBV12-3/TRBV12-4
clone size: .
D gene: TRBD2

CDR3 DNA: TGTGCCTGGAGGGGAGAGGACCGTCCACCAGATACGCAGTATTTT
CDR3 protein: CAWRGEDRPPDTQYF
J gene: TRBJ2-3
V gene: TRBV30
clone size: .
D gene: .

CDR3 DNA: TGTGCCACCCCCTCCGGGACAGTAAACACCGGGGAGCTGTTTTTT
CDR3 protein: CATPSGTVNTGELFF
J gene: TRBJ2-2
V gene: TRBV15
clone size: .
D gene: TRBD1

CDR3 DNA: TGCAGTGCTAGAGATCTCCGGGGCGGGAGGGTATACAATGAGCAGTTCTTC
CDR3 protein: CSARDLRGGRVYNEQFF
J gene: TRBJ2-1
V gene: TRBV20-1
clone size: .
D gene: TRBD2

CDR3 DNA: TGTGCCAGCAGAGCGGGGGGATTCGGCAGGACGTGCTATGGCTACACCTTC
CDR3 protein: CASRAGGFGRTCYGYTF
J gene: TRBJ1-2
V gene: TRBV28
clone size: .
D gene: .